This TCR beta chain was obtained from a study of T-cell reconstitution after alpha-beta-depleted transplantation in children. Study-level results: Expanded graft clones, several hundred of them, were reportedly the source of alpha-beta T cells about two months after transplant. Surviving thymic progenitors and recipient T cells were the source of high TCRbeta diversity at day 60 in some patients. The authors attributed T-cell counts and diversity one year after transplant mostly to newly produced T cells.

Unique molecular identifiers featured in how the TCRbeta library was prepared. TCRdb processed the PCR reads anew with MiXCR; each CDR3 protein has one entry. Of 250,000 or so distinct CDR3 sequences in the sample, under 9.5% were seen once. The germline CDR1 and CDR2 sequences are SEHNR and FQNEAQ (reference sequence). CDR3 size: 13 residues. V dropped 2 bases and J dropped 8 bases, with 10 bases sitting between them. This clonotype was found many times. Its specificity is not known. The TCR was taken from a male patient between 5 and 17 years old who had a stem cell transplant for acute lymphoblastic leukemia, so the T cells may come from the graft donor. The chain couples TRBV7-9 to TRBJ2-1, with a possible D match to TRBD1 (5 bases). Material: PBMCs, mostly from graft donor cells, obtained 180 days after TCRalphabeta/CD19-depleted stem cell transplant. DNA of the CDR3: TGTGCCAGCAGCTTAATCCAGGGATATGAGCAGTTCTTC. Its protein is CASSLIQGYEQFF.